This T cell receptor (beta chain) stems from a study of shared clonotypes between healthy human individuals. Study context: Per donor, three plates held CD4 naive cells, three held CD4 memory, two held CD8 naive and one held CD8 memory. General study points: Exclusively blood specimens were collected; tissue repertoires likely differ.

In the original workflow: Filtering differed for immunoSEQ, which gave only junction sequences without quality scores. Assay used: immunoSEQ multiplex PCR; TCRdb lists only in-frame clones, some missing. That table supplies the V and J calls and clone size; D and trimming were determined from the DNA. This sample has some 690,000 clones, with 90% found just once. Germline lookup yields CDR1 GTSNPN and CDR2 SVGIG (reference sequence). CDR3 length: 14 residues. With respect to this clone: Antigen unknown.

Adults of Caucasian background living in Nashville, Tennessee made up all donors. Sequenced: memory CD8+ T cells from PBMCs. Subset denoted: CD45RO+ cells pooled with CCR7-negative TemRA cells. This sequence originates from a man between 18 and 29 years old in good health. Some clones in this sample may be carry-over from other donors' samples. The rearrangement uses TRBV30 and TRBJ2-5, with D hard to call. The DNA end is more similar to TRBJ2-7, so the J call may be wrong. In nucleotides, the CDR3 is TGTGCCTGGAGGCTTGAACCTCTGGGCTACGAGCAGTACTTC. Translating it yields CAWRLEPLGYEQYF.